The 25 T cell receptor beta chains below come from one sample, sequenced in a study of T cells in Graves' hyperthyroidism and ophthalmopathy. Amplification of TCR beta CDR3 regions was performed using RNA transcripts as template. The HTBI primer set served for first-round RT-PCR of the TCR CDR3. From the multiplex PCR reads, TCRdb called clonotypes with MiXCR, one entry per CDR3 protein. The table lists a few hundred thousand distinct CDR3 sequences, about 15% of them singletons. Sequencing used blood. These receptors were obtained from a woman in her 30s with Graves' hyperthyroidism.

The V call is TRBV6-1, the J call TRBJ2-7, with 12 bases that match TRBD2. Germline V gene sequence: CDR1 MNHNS, CDR2 SASEGT. The length of the CDR3 is 14 residues. V trimming: 6 bases; J trimming: 6 bases; junction bases outside the gene matches: 6. The CDR3 nucleotides read TGTGCCAGCAGAGCTAGCGGGAGGGCCCGCGAGCAGTACTTC. Translated, it gives CASRASGRAREQYF.

This clonotype was recorded many times. The chain has TRBV12-3 or TRBV12-4 and TRBJ1-2; 8 bases fit TRBD1. V shed 0 bases, J shed 4 bases, and the junction held 10 bases outside the gene matches. The CDR3 spans 17 residues. CDR3 nucleotide sequence: TGTGCCAGCAGTTTAGCGCTCGTCCCGGGACAGGCCTATGGCTACACCTTC. Translating gives CASSLALVPGQAYGYTF.

This clonotype appeared many times. The chain combines TRBV6-2 or TRBV6-3 with TRBJ2-1; TRBD1 agrees at 8 bases. Germline lookup yields CDR1 MNHEY and CDR2 SVGEGT. V gave up 2 bases and J gave up 3 bases; unmatched junction bases: 9. The CDR3 has 17 residues. The CDR3 DNA reads TGTGCCAGCAGTTACGGGGACCGGGACAGGCTCTACAATGAGCAGTTCTTC. It specifies CASSYGDRDRLYNEQFF.

The sample holds many counts of this clonotype. J is TRBJ1-2 and V is TRBV5-8, with 7 bases identical to TRBD1. Germline V CDR1 and CDR2: SGHTS, YDEGEE. The CDR3 loop spans 14 amino acids. V shed 0 bases and J 4 bases; nucleotides not matched to a gene: 3. DNA of the CDR3: TGTGCCAGCAGCTTGGGTAGGGACAGCTATGGCTACACCTTC. Protein: CASSLGRDSYGYTF.

This clonotype showed up just a few times. V gene TRBV20-1 combines with J gene TRBJ1-1, with a weak D call TRBD1 (6 bases). Germline loops: CDR1 DFQATT, CDR2 SNEGSKA (reference sequence). V was shortened by 1 base and J by 4 bases, with 16 bases between the two germline ends. The CDR3 spans 15 residues. CDR3 in amino acids: CSARAVRGSRTEAFF. CDR3 bases: TGCAGTGCTAGAGCAGTCAGGGGTAGTCGCACTGAAGCTTTCTTT.

The chain is built from TRBV7-9 and TRBJ1-3; tentatively, D is TRBD1 (5 bases). The V and J ends lost 1 base and 4 bases respectively, with 11 bases between them. Germline V gene sequence: CDR1 SEHNR, CDR2 FQNEAQ (reference sequence). The length of the CDR3 is 15 residues. The CDR3 DNA is TGTGCCAGCAGCTTAGTAGGGGCACAGGGAAACACCATATATTTT. This codes for CASSLVGAQGNTIYF.

This clonotype was seen ten or more times. The chain employs TRBV11-1 and TRBJ2-5; D is perhaps TRBD2 (6 bases). The CDR3 has 13 amino acids. Germline lookup yields CDR1 SGHAT and CDR2 FQDESV (reference sequence). V lost 2 bases and J 7 bases, leaving 11 bases between the germline ends. For the CDR3, the DNA is TGTGCCAGCAGCTTATTGGAGGGGACGACCCAGTACTTC. This translates into CASSLLEGTTQYF. The full variable domain, with the rest looked up from reference TRBV11-1 and TRBJ2-5, is EAEVAQSPRYKITEKSQAVAFWCDPISGHATLYWYRQILGQGPELLVQFQDESVVDDSQLPKDRFSAERLKGVDSTLKIQPAELGDSAMYLCASSLLEGTTQYFGPGTRLLVL.

The sample holds many counts of this clonotype. This chain links TRBV20-1 with TRBJ2-7, with 8 bases aligning to TRBD2. Germline V CDR1 and CDR2: DFQATT, SNEGSKA (reference sequence). This CDR3 region has 13 residues. V dropped 3 bases and J dropped 3; count of bases not matched to a gene: 4. The CDR3 region has the DNA TGCAGTGCTAGTGGGACTAGTGACTACGAGCAGTACTTC. It is translated as CSASGTSDYEQYF.

This clonotype showed up just a few times. V gene TRBV20-1 combines with J gene TRBJ1-5, with D perhaps TRBD1 (5 bases). Looked up from germline, CDR1 is DFQATT and CDR2 is SNEGSKA (reference sequence). The V gene lost 3 bases and the J gene lost 0 bases, with 21 bases spanning the gap. The CDR3 is 18 amino acids. The CDR3 region has the DNA TGCAGTGCTAGCTTGGCGGGGCTCGAGGGGTATAGCAATCAGCCCCAGCATTTT. Its translation is CSASLAGLEGYSNQPQHF.

This rearrangement joins TRBV7-6 to TRBJ2-7; maybe TRBD1 (5 bases). Per the germline V gene, CDR1 is SGHVS and CDR2 is FNYEAQ. CDR3 length equals 13 residues. V was clipped by 1 base and J by 5 bases, with 9 bases between them. CDR3 sequence (DNA): TGTGCCAGCAGCTTAGTAGGCAGGGACGAGCAGTACTTC. Residues: CASSLVGRDEQYF.

The chain combines TRBV12-3 or TRBV12-4 with TRBJ1-4; TRBD1 is a possible D gene (6 bases). This CDR3 spans 13 amino acids. Trimming took 6 bases from V and 7 from J, leaving 12 bases between them. The CDR3 here is CASSQDRFEKLFF. The CDR3 bases are TGTGCCAGCAGCCAGGACAGATTTGAAAAACTGTTTTTT.

The table lists this clonotype with many counts. V is TRBV6-2 or TRBV6-3 and J is TRBJ2-7; D unclear. The CDR3 has 11 amino acids. The germline V gene encodes CDR1 MNHEY and CDR2 SVGEGT. Trimming pared 5 bases from V and 2 bases from J, leaving 4 bases between. The CDR3 coding sequence is TGTGCCAGCAGTAAAGCCTACGAGCAGTACTTC. Residues: CASSKAYEQYF.

There are many counts of this clonotype. The V gene is TRBV29-1, the J gene TRBJ2-3; 10 bases match TRBD1. J gave up 6 bases and V 7 bases, and 13 bases lay outside the gene matches. Germline CDR1 reads SQVTM; CDR2 reads ANQGSEA. There are 15 residues in the CDR3. CDR3 coding DNA: TGCAGCGACCTAAGTTGGGGACAGGGGAGGGATACGCAGTATTTT. Translation: CSDLSWGQGRDTQYF.

The V and J genes are TRBV2 and TRBJ1-2, with 8 bases fitting TRBD1. Per germline, CDR1 SNHLY and CDR2 FYNNEI. V shed 4 bases, J shed 5 bases, and the junction held 3 bases outside the gene matches. There are 13 residues in the CDR3. Written as DNA, the CDR3 is TGTGCCAGCAGTGTACAGGGGGAGTATGGCTACACCTTC. This encodes CASSVQGEYGYTF.

In the case of this clonotype: A read error may explain this, as a much larger clone is one base away. The chain has TRBV11-2 and TRBJ2-3; a possible D gene is TRBD2 (7 bases). CDR3 length: 16 residues. Germline V gives CDR1 SGHAT, CDR2 FQNNGV. The V end lost 5 bases, the J end lost 2 bases, and 17 bases lay between the germline ends. CDR3 loop: CASSPGASGYTDTQYF. The CDR3 bases are TGTGCCAGCAGCCCAGGGGCTAGCGGATACACAGATACGCAGTATTTT.

This clonotype was found once. The chain uses TRBV7-9 and TRBJ1-1, with TRBD1 matching over 7 bases. CDR1 is SEHNR, CDR2 FQNEAQ, per germline (reference sequence). This CDR3 has 14 residues. With V trimmed by 8 bases and J by 0 bases, 6 bases remained unmatched. The CDR3 sequence: CASLPGQMNTEAFF. In DNA form, the CDR3 reads TGTGCCAGCTTACCGGGACAGATGAACACTGAAGCTTTCTTT.

This clonotype was detected many times. The rearrangement joins TRBV6-1 to TRBJ2-1; D not resolved. CDR1 is MNHNS, CDR2 SASEGT, per germline. This CDR3 region has 16 residues. Trimming stripped 5 bases from V and 0 bases from J, with 14 bases between. This CDR3 reads CASSYLGPSSYNEQFF. In DNA, the CDR3 is TGTGCCAGCAGTTACCTAGGACCTAGCTCCTACAATGAGCAGTTCTTC.

Many counts were recorded for this clonotype. The rearrangement links TRBV28 to TRBJ2-4; D may be TRBD2 (5 bases). The germline CDR1 and CDR2 sequences are MDHEN and SYDVKM. The germline V and J ends were trimmed by 6 bases and 0 bases, with 12 bases remaining between them. This CDR3 comprises 15 residues. This CDR3 is CASSPPRAAKNIQYF. The CDR3 DNA is TGTGCCAGCAGCCCCCCGCGGGCAGCCAAAAACATTCAGTACTTC.

This clonotype was seen a few times. V is TRBV10-3 and J is TRBJ2-3; no clear D. CDR3 size: 15 residues. CDR1 and CDR2 from the germline V gene are ENHRY and SYGVKD. Between the trimmed V and J ends, which lost 4 bases and 4 bases, there was a span of 15 bases. The chain's CDR3 is CAISVQSNSADTQYF. CDR3 DNA sequence: TGTGCCATCAGTGTACAGAGTAATTCGGCAGATACGCAGTATTTT.

The table lists this clonotype with many counts. The rearrangement joins TRBV6-1 to TRBJ1-2, with 9 bases lining up with TRBD1. The CDR3 sequence is 16 residues long. Germline trimming cut 5 bases from V and 8 bases from J; bases unmatched to any gene: 15. Germline loops: CDR1 MNHNS, CDR2 SASEGT. The CDR3 protein is CASSSYRGRGEGGYTF. For the CDR3, the DNA is TGTGCCAGCAGTTCTTACAGGGGGCGCGGGGAGGGCGGCTACACCTTC.

Comments on this clonotype: This clone may be a read error of a much larger clone one base away. The chain recombines TRBV10-3 with TRBJ1-1; weak D call: TRBD1 (6 bases). The V gene's germline CDR1 is ENHRY and CDR2 SYGVKD. The CDR3 has 15 amino acids. This chain's CDR3 is CTISEGGVPAAEAFF. CDR3 in DNA: TGTACCATCAGTGAGGGGGGCGTGCCGGCCGCTGAAGCTTTCTTT.

The genes are TRBV7-9 and TRBJ1-2; D not certain. Germline CDR1 and CDR2: SEHNR and FQNEAQ (reference sequence). The CDR3 totals 15 residues. The V end was cut by 3 bases, the J end by 0 bases, with 11 bases between. The CDR3 bases are TGTGCCAGCAGCTTTGGGCGGGTCACTAACTATGGCTACACCTTC. It encodes CASSFGRVTNYGYTF.

For this clonotype: Given a much more abundant clone one base away, this may be a read error. V gene TRBV28 combines with J gene TRBJ1-5; D is ambiguous. V gave up 5 bases and J gave up 3 bases, with 14 bases separating them. CDR1 is MDHEN and CDR2 is SYDVKM in the germline V gene. The CDR3 sequence is 15 residues long. CDR3 sequence reads: CASSPRSGNNQPQHF. For the CDR3, the DNA is TGTGCCAGCAGTCCCAGATCTGGTAACAATCAGCCCCAGCATTTT.

This clonotype was counted only a few times. The chain joins TRBV4-1 to TRBJ2-7; 10 bases agree with TRBD1. The CDR3 covers 16 residues. Germline V gene lookup returns CDR1 MGHRA and CDR2 YSYEKL. With V trimmed by 3 bases and J by 5 bases, 10 bases remained unmatched. The CDR3 protein is CASSHPKGQGRNEQYF. CDR3 nucleotide sequence: TGCGCCAGCAGCCATCCCAAGGGACAGGGGCGGAACGAGCAGTACTTC.

This clonotype was recorded many times. V and J are TRBV7-9 and TRBJ2-3, with D possibly matching TRBD2 (6 bases). V was trimmed by 7 bases and J by 3 bases, leaving 17 bases between them. The germline CDR1 and CDR2 sequences are SEHNR and FQNEAQ (reference sequence). This CDR3 spans 15 amino acids. The DNA of the CDR3 is TGTGCCAGCACCCTTTCGACTAGGACAACAGATACGCAGTATTTT. Translating it yields CASTLSTRTTDTQYF. The full variable domain, its missing parts supplied by reference TRBV7-9 and TRBJ2-3, is DTGVSQNPRHKITKRGQNVTFRCDPISEHNRLYWYRQTLGQGPEFLTYFQNEAQLEKSRLLSDRFSAERPKGSFSTLEIQRTEQGDSAMYLCASTLSTRTTDTQYFGPGTRLTVL.